The source of this T cell receptor beta chain is a study of T cell changes during pregnancy in multiple sclerosis. Assay used: immunoSEQ multiplex PCR; TCRdb lists only in-frame clones, some missing. The sample shows about 43,000 clones, roughly 90% of them seen only once. Germline V gene sequence: CDR1 MNHEY, CDR2 SVGAGI. V lost 7 bases, J lost 4 bases, and 11 bases lay in between. This CDR3 contains 13 residues. V and J are TRBV6-5 and TRBJ1-3; D is undetermined. Material: peripheral blood, obtained in the second trimester of pregnancy. This clonotype was sampled from a female donor in good health, enrolled as a control in a pregnancy study. Written as DNA, the CDR3 is TGTGCCAGCAAACGGGTTGGCGGAAACACCATATATTTT. Translating gives CASKRVGGNTIYF.